What follows are 5 T cell receptor beta chains derived from one specimen sequenced in a study of early T cells in non-severe SARS-CoV-2 infection. TCRdb called the 5' RACE reads again in MiXCR, with one record for every CDR3 protein. The sample carries some 40,000 distinct CDR3 sequences, under 5% recorded once. Sequences were obtained from whole blood. These receptors all stem from an adult who was a healthcare worker with PCR-confirmed SARS-CoV-2 infection or an uninfected control (not recorded which).

The chain has TRBV29-1 and TRBJ1-5, with D tentatively TRBD1 (5 bases). Germline loops: CDR1 SQVTM, CDR2 ANQGSEA. The CDR3 loop spans 13 amino acids. The ends were cut back, 4 bases at V and 2 bases at J, with 9 bases in the middle. CDR3: CSVAGAGNQPQHF. The CDR3 DNA reads TGCAGCGTTGCCGGGGCGGGCAATCAGCCCCAGCATTTT.

Ten or more counts support this clonotype. The V and J genes are TRBV12-3 or TRBV12-4 and TRBJ2-3; perhaps TRBD2 as D (6 bases). The CDR3 is 17 amino acids. Trimming took 5 bases from V and 0 from J, leaving 18 bases between them. The CDR3 coding sequence is TGTGCCAGCAGTCGCACGGGGAGGTCGTCTAGCACAGATACGCAGTATTTT. This codes for CASSRTGRSSSTDTQYF.

This clonotype appeared many times. CDR3 DNA: TGTGCCAGCAGCTCCGAGGGGAAGCAAGAGACCCAGTACTTC. Its protein product is CASSSEGKQETQYF. The chain carries TRBV5-4 and TRBJ2-5, with D possibly called TRBD1 or TRBD2 (5 bases each). Trimming left V 3 bases short and J 2 bases short, with 11 bases between. The CDR3 has 14 amino acids. The germline V gene has CDR1 SGHNT and CDR2 YYREEE (reference sequence).

The J gene is TRBJ2-1, the V gene TRBV4-1; 9 positions match TRBD2. The CDR3 covers 16 residues. Germline CDR1 reads MGHRA; CDR2 reads YSYEKL. J was trimmed by 4 bases and V by 5 bases; bases with no gene match: 9. The CDR3 loop reads CASSENLAGVYNEQFF. CDR3 DNA: TGCGCCAGCAGCGAAAATTTAGCGGGGGTGTACAATGAGCAGTTCTTC.

This clonotype was counted a few times. The chain joins TRBV7-6 to TRBJ2-1; D is undetermined. The CDR3 length is 15 residues. Germline CDR1 reads SGHVS; CDR2 reads FNYEAQ. The V and J ends lost 5 bases and 5 bases respectively, with 16 bases between them. The DNA for the CDR3 is TGTGCCAGCAGCCCGAGTTTGATACTGGACAATGAGCAGTTCTTC. Translated: CASSPSLILDNEQFF.